This T cell receptor beta chain is drawn from a study of identical twins. Study conclusions and caveats: While abundant cord blood beta clonotypes carried fewer insertions, memory repertoires showed no such pattern. Zero-insertion analyses might be partly confounded by invariant T cells like MAIT and iNKT.

This clonotype has ten or more counts. Its antigen is not known. The CDR3 is 14 residues long. V was clipped by 8 bases and J by 5 bases, with 16 bases between them. In TCRdb, the 5' RACE reads were re-called with MiXCR into one record per CDR3 protein. The top ten hold approximately 6.6% of the sample, which has hundreds of thousands of distinct CDR3 sequences, nearly 9.5% seen once. Healthy Caucasian donors formed the entire cohort. This sample was shared with a second study, whose subject was yellow fever vaccine responses in identical twins.

The TCR was taken from a young woman in good health. The specimen was CD8+ T cells sorted from blood. V is TRBV12-3 or TRBV12-4 and J is TRBJ2-1; tentative D call: TRBD2 (5 bases). The CDR3: CASCSRDRNNEQFF. The CDR3 DNA follows: TGTGCCAGCTGCTCCCGGGATAGGAACAATGAGCAGTTCTTC.